The 29 T cell receptor beta chains below all came from one sample that was sequenced in a study of CD8 T cells in Susac syndrome (dated by TCRdb to between 2019 and 2020). Receptors were amplified or captured by the immunoSEQ multiplex PCR assay. RNA was extracted with the RNeasy kit and about 0.5 to 1 ug was reverse transcribed using random hexamers. The public reads were reprocessed in TCRdb via fastp at Q25 and MiXCR, keeping in-frame beta chains. A single entry per CDR3 protein holds the most common genes and DNA from its merged rows. This sample is represented by 200,000 or so distinct CDR3 sequences; almost 96% of them were singletons. The biggest ten clones account for 0.075% to 0.1% of the sample. The specimen sequenced was CD4+ T cells from PBMCs. The receptors were gathered from a human donor with Susac syndrome.

The CDR3 region is CAWNRDRENIQYF. The CDR3 nucleotides read TGTGCCTGGAACCGGGACAGGGAAAACATTCAGTACTTC. The chain carries TRBV30 and TRBJ2-4; 9 nucleotides match TRBD1. This CDR3 region has 13 residues. Germline trimming cut 4 bases from V and 5 bases from J; bases unmatched to any gene: 3. Germline assignment: CDR1 GTSNPN and CDR2 SVGIG (reference sequence).

V usage is TRBV29-1 and J usage is TRBJ1-1; possibly TRBD1 for D (5 bases). V gave up 4 bases and J gave up 4 bases, with 19 bases separating them. CDR1 and CDR2 (germline): SQVTM, ANQGSEA. CDR3 length: 15 amino acids. CDR3: CSVAIIGDLGTEAFF. In DNA form, the CDR3 reads TGCAGCGTTGCTATTATCGGGGACTTGGGCACTGAAGCTTTCTTT.

In its sample, this clonotype was seen once. The chain employs TRBV19 and TRBJ1-5; no definite D call. This CDR3 region has 14 residues. Germline loops: CDR1 LNHDA, CDR2 SQIVND (reference sequence). The germline V and J ends were trimmed by 7 bases and 2 bases, with 12 bases remaining between them. The CDR3 is CASTNRAGNQPQHF. CDR3 nucleotides: TGTGCCAGTACTAATAGAGCTGGCAATCAGCCCCAGCATTTT.

The V gene is TRBV12-3 or TRBV12-4, the J gene TRBJ1-3; D is unresolved. Trimming shortened V by 7 bases and J by 0 bases, and 16 bases separated the two germline ends. CDR3 size: 16 residues. Written as DNA, the CDR3 is TGTGCCAGCACCGTAGCGGCTCCGAGCTCTGGAAACACCATATATTTT. This sequence encodes CASTVAAPSSGNTIYF.

The gene calls are TRBV30 and TRBJ1-1, with D unclear. The ends were cut back, 4 bases at V and 3 bases at J, with 9 bases in the middle. Germline V gene lookup returns CDR1 GTSNPN and CDR2 SVGIG (reference sequence). The CDR3 totals 12 residues. The CDR3 loop is CAWIEGDTEAFF. The CDR3 DNA is TGTGCCTGGATCGAAGGAGACACTGAAGCTTTCTTT.

V usage is TRBV12-3 or TRBV12-4 and J usage is TRBJ1-5, with TRBD1 matching 7 bases. CDR3 size: 15 residues. V gave up 2 bases and J gave up 2 bases; unmatched junction bases: 3. The DNA for the CDR3 is TGTGCCAGCAGTTTACAGGGGGGTGGCAATCAGCCCCAGCATTTT. This gives the protein CASSLQGGGNQPQHF.

This clonotype was seen only a few times. The chain carries TRBV29-1 and TRBJ1-1, with D maybe TRBD1 (6 bases). This CDR3 contains 11 residues. Germline V gene lookup returns CDR1 SQVTM and CDR2 ANQGSEA. V lost 2 bases and J lost 6, with 7 bases in between. The CDR3 protein is CSVERGAEAFF. CDR3 DNA: TGCAGCGTTGAAAGGGGGGCTGAAGCTTTCTTT.

This chain uses TRBV7-9 with TRBJ2-7; D unclear. V lost 4 bases and J 5 bases, leaving 6 bases between the germline ends. CDR1 is SEHNR, CDR2 FQNEAQ, per germline (reference sequence). The CDR3 has 11 amino acids. CDR3 in DNA: TGTGCCAGCAGCTCTGCGGACGAGCAGTACTTC. Translation gives CASSSADEQYF.

The chain links TRBV9 to TRBJ1-5, with unresolved D. V gave up 2 bases and J gave up 7 bases, with 10 bases separating them. Germline V gives CDR1 SGDLS, CDR2 YYNGEE. This CDR3 has 13 amino acids. The CDR3 nucleotides are TGTGCCAGCAGCGTTGGGGTGGAGCAGCCCCAGCATTTT. This translates into CASSVGVEQPQHF.

The chain couples TRBV29-1 to TRBJ2-3; D is perhaps TRBD1 or TRBD2 (5 bases each). The CDR3 has 13 residues. Looked up from germline, CDR1 is SQVTM and CDR2 is ANQGSEA. Between the trimmed V and J ends, which lost 4 bases and 5 bases, there was a span of 13 bases. The CDR3, as DNA: TGCAGCGTTGTGCGCAGGGCGGGAGATACGCAGTATTTT. It encodes CSVVRRAGDTQYF.

The table lists this clonotype with a count of one. The chain uses TRBV29-1 and TRBJ1-1; D remains ambiguous. Germline V gene lookup returns CDR1 SQVTM and CDR2 ANQGSEA. The germline V and J ends were trimmed by 5 bases and 6 bases, with 13 bases remaining between them. This CDR3 comprises 12 residues. CDR3 protein: CSVQSYYAEAFF. The CDR3 DNA is TGCAGCGTTCAGAGCTATTACGCTGAAGCTTTCTTT.

The chain uses TRBV30 and TRBJ1-4; D is unresolved. Germline CDR1 reads GTSNPN; CDR2 reads SVGIG (reference sequence). This CDR3 spans 10 amino acids. Trimming pared 3 bases from V and 8 bases from J, leaving 4 bases between. The DNA for the CDR3 is TGTGCCTGGAGAGGCGAAAAACTGTTTTTT. This codes for CAWRGEKLFF.

The chain uses TRBV12-3 or TRBV12-4 and TRBJ2-1, with 14 bases lining up with TRBD2. Losses at the gene ends were 5 bases for V and 8 bases for J; bases not matched to a gene: 11. This CDR3 contains 17 residues. The CDR3 nucleotides read TGTGCCAGCAGTAAGGTGACTAGCGGGGGGGCGACCGATGAGCAGTTCTTC. The encoded protein is CASSKVTSGGATDEQFF.

This clonotype was counted a single time. This chain connects TRBV18 to TRBJ1-6, with D perhaps TRBD1 (5 bases). Trimming took 2 bases from V and 5 from J, leaving 10 bases between them. Germline lookup yields CDR1 KGHSH and CDR2 LQKENI. CDR3 length: 15 residues. The CDR3 sequence is CASSPAGRNNSPLHF. Written as DNA, the CDR3 is TGTGCCAGCTCACCAGCGGGACGGAATAATTCACCCCTCCACTTT.

The V gene is TRBV12-3 or TRBV12-4, the J gene TRBJ2-3; D unclear. CDR3 length equals 13 residues. Between the trimmed V and J ends, which lost 6 bases and 1 base, there was a span of 8 bases. The CDR3 DNA reads TGTGCCAGCAGCCAAAGCGGCACAGATACGCAGTATTTT. This codes for CASSQSGTDTQYF.

V and J are TRBV29-1 and TRBJ2-1; 10 nucleotides agree with TRBD1. After removal of 7 bases from V and 9 bases from J, the junction contained 3 bases not matched to a gene. The CDR3 is made up of 11 amino acids. Germline lookup yields CDR1 SQVTM and CDR2 ANQGSEA. The chain's CDR3 is CSGDRGIEQFF. The CDR3 DNA sequence: TGCAGCGGGGACAGGGGTATTGAGCAGTTCTTC.

The V gene is TRBV20-1, the J gene TRBJ2-7; 8 nucleotides agree with TRBD1. The J segment lost 5 bases and the V segment lost 3 bases, leaving 9 bases of the junction unmatched. CDR3 length: 14 amino acids. Germline CDR1 reads DFQATT; CDR2 reads SNEGSKA (reference sequence). The CDR3 DNA is TGCAGTGCTAGTGCTCTCCAGGGGGCCCACGAGCAGTACTTC. Residues: CSASALQGAHEQYF.

The chain recombines TRBV30 with TRBJ1-5; D is perhaps TRBD1 (5 bases). The germline V and J ends were trimmed by 1 base and 4 bases, with 14 bases remaining between them. There are 15 residues in the CDR3. Germline-derived CDR1 and CDR2 are GTSNPN and SVGIG (reference sequence). This chain's CDR3 is CAWSGAGTSNQPQHF. In DNA, the CDR3 is TGTGCCTGGAGTGGAGCCGGGACCTCGAATCAGCCCCAGCATTTT.

This sequence joins TRBV7-3 and TRBJ2-7, with D unresolved. The V gene's germline CDR1 is SGHTA and CDR2 FQGTGA. Trimming stripped 5 bases from V and 4 bases from J, with 18 bases between. The CDR3 totals 15 residues. The DNA of the CDR3 is TGTGCCAGCAGCCGCGAGGCTGGGGTTCGATACGAGCAGTACTTC. Its protein is CASSREAGVRYEQYF. Variable domain in full (rest from reference TRBV7-3 and TRBJ2-7): GAGVSQTPSNKVTEKGKYVELRCDPISGHTALYWYRQSLGQGPEFLIYFQGTGAADDSGLPNDRFFAVRPEGSVSTLKIQRTERGDSAVYLCASSREAGVRYEQYFGPGTRLTVT.

This rearrangement joins TRBV5-1 to TRBJ2-1, with a possible D match to TRBD2 (6 bases). Trimming removed 2 bases at V and 10 bases at J, with 19 bases between. Germline V gene data show CDR1 as SGHRS and CDR2 as YFSETQ. The CDR3 spans 15 residues. This CDR3 is CASSFGGSSVAEQFF. CDR3 DNA sequence: TGCGCCAGCAGCTTCGGGGGTTCTAGCGTTGCCGAGCAGTTCTTC.

The rearrangement joins TRBV3-1 to TRBJ2-7, with D perhaps TRBD1 (7 bases). V was pared by 1 base and J by 2 bases, with 12 bases between. Germline CDR1 reads LGHDT; CDR2 reads YNNKEL (reference sequence). The CDR3 runs to 15 residues. DNA for the CDR3: TGTGCCAGCAGCCAAGCAGGGGGGCACCCCTACGAGCAGTACTTC. Amino acids: CASSQAGGHPYEQYF.

The gene calls are TRBV12-3 or TRBV12-4 and TRBJ1-1; D not resolved. This CDR3 contains 14 residues. Trimming took off 0 bases at V and 3 bases at J, with 8 bases between the two ends. The CDR3 spells CASSLAGPDTEAFF. The CDR3 region has the DNA TGTGCCAGCAGTTTAGCGGGCCCGGACACTGAAGCTTTCTTT.

The J gene is TRBJ1-6, the V gene TRBV15, with no clear D. Germline V gives CDR1 LNHNV, CDR2 YYDKDF (reference sequence). V shed 0 bases and J shed 6 bases, with 12 bases lying between them. The CDR3 is 16 amino acids. For the CDR3, the DNA is TGTGCCACCAGCAGAGATCTGGGAGGGAGTAATTCACCCCTCCACTTT. It specifies CATSRDLGGSNSPLHF.

The chain recombines TRBV5-1 with TRBJ1-6; D not certain. CDR1 and CDR2 from the germline V gene are SGHRS and YFSETQ. The CDR3 length is 15 residues. V lost 4 bases and J 8 bases, leaving 16 bases between the germline ends. The CDR3 DNA reads TGCGCCAGCAGCCAAGATGGCCGGACGGATTCACCCCTCCACTTT. This translates into CASSQDGRTDSPLHF. The complete variable domain, with remaining parts taken from reference TRBV5-1 and TRBJ1-6, reads KAGVTQTPRYLIKTRGQQVTLSCSPISGHRSVSWYQQTPGQGLQFLFEYFSETQRNKGNFPGRFSGRQFSNSRSEMNVSTLELGDSALYLCASSQDGRTDSPLHFGNGTRLTVT.

The chain employs TRBV15 and TRBJ1-3; TRBD1 might be the D (5 bases). The V gene's germline CDR1 is LNHNV and CDR2 YYDKDF (reference sequence). Trimming took off 1 base at V and 0 bases at J, with 10 bases between the two ends. The CDR3 has 16 residues. The CDR3, as DNA: TGTGCCACCAGCAGAGTACGCCAGGGCTCTGGAAACACCATATATTTT. Encoded protein: CATSRVRQGSGNTIYF.

The V gene is TRBV18, the J gene TRBJ2-1, with 9 bases identical to TRBD2. The J segment lost 3 bases and the V segment lost 1 base, leaving 7 bases of the junction unmatched. CDR1 is KGHSH, CDR2 LQKENI, per germline. The CDR3 extends over 17 amino acids. CDR3 residues: CASSPLRAGGSYNEQFF. DNA of the CDR3: TGTGCCAGCTCACCACTGCGAGCGGGGGGTAGCTACAATGAGCAGTTCTTC.

The chain recombines TRBV12-3 or TRBV12-4 with TRBJ2-7; TRBD2 matches 14 bases. The CDR3 is 15 amino acids. V dropped 6 bases and J dropped 2; count of bases not matched to a gene: 3. DNA of the CDR3: TGTGCCAGCAGAGGACTAGCGGGGGGCCCCTACGAGCAGTACTTC. Translating it yields CASRGLAGGPYEQYF.

The V call is TRBV12-3 or TRBV12-4, the J call TRBJ2-5; no firm D call. The germline V and J ends were trimmed by 5 bases and 5 bases, with 12 bases remaining between them. This CDR3 comprises 13 residues. CDR3 in amino acids: CASSPIIWETQYF. CDR3 DNA sequence: TGTGCCAGCAGTCCGATCATTTGGGAGACCCAGTACTTC.

This rearrangement joins TRBV20-1 to TRBJ2-2; D possibly corresponds to TRBD1 (5 bases). The CDR3 consists of 16 residues. CDR1 is DFQATT, CDR2 SNEGSKA, per germline (reference sequence). The ends were cut back, 6 bases at V and 0 bases at J, with 17 bases in the middle. In nucleotides, the CDR3 is TGCAGTGCCCCTCTCCCCACAGGAACGAACACCGGGGAGCTGTTTTTT. Translation gives CSAPLPTGTNTGELFF.